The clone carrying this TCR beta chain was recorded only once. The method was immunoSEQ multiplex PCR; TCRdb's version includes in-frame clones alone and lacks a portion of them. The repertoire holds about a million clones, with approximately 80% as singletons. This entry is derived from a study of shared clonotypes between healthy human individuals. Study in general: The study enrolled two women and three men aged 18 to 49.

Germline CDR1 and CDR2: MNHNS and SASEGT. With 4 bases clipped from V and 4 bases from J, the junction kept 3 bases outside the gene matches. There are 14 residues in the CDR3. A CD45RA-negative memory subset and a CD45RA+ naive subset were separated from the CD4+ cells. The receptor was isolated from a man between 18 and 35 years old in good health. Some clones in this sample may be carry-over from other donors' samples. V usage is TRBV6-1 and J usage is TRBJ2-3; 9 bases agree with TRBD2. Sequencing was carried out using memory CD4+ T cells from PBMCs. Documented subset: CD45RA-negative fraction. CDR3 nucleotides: TGTGCCAGCAGTGTGGCGGGAGGGCCAGATACGCAGTATTTT. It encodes CASSVAGGPDTQYF.